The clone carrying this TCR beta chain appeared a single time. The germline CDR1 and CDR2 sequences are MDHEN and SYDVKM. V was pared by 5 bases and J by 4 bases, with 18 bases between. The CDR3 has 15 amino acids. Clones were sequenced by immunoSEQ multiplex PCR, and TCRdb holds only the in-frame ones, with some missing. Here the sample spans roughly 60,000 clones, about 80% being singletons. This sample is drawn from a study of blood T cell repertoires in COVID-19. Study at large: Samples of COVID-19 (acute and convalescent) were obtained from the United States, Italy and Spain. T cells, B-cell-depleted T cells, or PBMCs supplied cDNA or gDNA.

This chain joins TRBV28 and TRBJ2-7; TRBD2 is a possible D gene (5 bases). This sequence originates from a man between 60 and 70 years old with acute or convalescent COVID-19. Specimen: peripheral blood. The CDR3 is CASSPSNGVNYEQYF. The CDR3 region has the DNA TGTGCCAGCAGTCCCTCAAACGGGGTGAATTACGAGCAGTACTTC.